The rows below give T cell receptor beta chains drawn from one sample of a study of vaccination and CD4 T cells after COVID-19. Their antigens remain unidentified. TCRdb called the PCR reads again in MiXCR, with one record for every CDR3 protein. The data show roughly 13,000 distinct CDR3 sequences, with around 50% seen just once and 10% to 15% held by the top ten. Material for sequencing was CD4+ T cells from blood, cultured in vitro. The receptors originated from a human donor who had recovered from COVID-19. The CDR3 runs from the conserved cysteine through the conserved F or W. A D gene is named only where the DNA matches it firmly. Expanded clones get a size class; other rows say once, few or many, or leave the size out.

j_call	clone_size	d_call	v_call	cdr3_nt	cdr3_aa
TRBJ1-1	once	-	TRBV2	TGTGCCAGCAGCGTGGACAGTAGCACTGAAGCTTTCTTT	CASSVDSSTEAFF
TRBJ2-3	few	TRBD2	TRBV24-1	TGTGCCACCAGTGGTAGCGGGGGGGGAGATACGCAGTATTTT	CATSGSGGGDTQYF
TRBJ1-5	few	TRBD1	TRBV20-1	TGCAGTGCTAGAGAGGGACAGTCGAATCAGCCCCAGCATTTT	CSAREGQSNQPQHF
TRBJ1-2	-	TRBD1	TRBV20-1	TGCAGTGCTACCTCCCCCGCGACAGGGCCGTATGGCTACACCTTC	CSATSPATGPYGYTF
TRBJ2-7	-	-	TRBV11-2	TGTGCCAGCAGCACGGTCTACGAGCAGTACTTC	CASSTVYEQYF
TRBJ2-5	-	-	TRBV6-1	TGTGCCAGCAGTGCGATCGGGGGAGAGACCCAGTACTTC	CASSAIGGETQYF
TRBJ1-6	-	-	TRBV27	TGTGCCAGCAGTTCCCTCTCCTATAATTCACCCCTCCACTTT	CASSSLSYNSPLHF
TRBJ1-1	-	-	TRBV5-8	TGTGCCAGCAGCCCGGGACGGAGAAACACTGAAGCTTTCTTT	CASSPGRRNTEAFF
TRBJ1-2	few	-	TRBV6-5	TGTGCCAGCAGTTACAGGTTTACTAACTATGGCTACACCTTC	CASSYRFTNYGYTF
TRBJ2-7	-	-	TRBV21-1	TGTGCCAGCAGCAACGCCTGGGACGGAACCTCCTACGAGCAGTACTTC	CASSNAWDGTSYEQYF
TRBJ2-6	-	-	TRBV4-2	TGTGCCAGCAGCCAAGTCACAGAATACAACGTCCTGACTTTC	CASSQVTEYNVLTF
TRBJ1-2	few	-	TRBV7-2	TGTGCCAGCAGCTTACAGGGGAACTATGGCTACACCTTC	CASSLQGNYGYTF
TRBJ2-4	-	TRBD1	TRBV5-6	TGTGCCAGCAGCGTAGGACAGGGAAACATTCAGTACTTC	CASSVGQGNIQYF
TRBJ2-5	few	TRBD2	TRBV19	TGTGCCAGTAGTATATCGGGTCTAGCGGGGGGACAAGAGACCCAGTACTTC	CASSISGLAGGQETQYF
TRBJ1-5	-	-	TRBV12-3/TRBV12-4	TGTGCCAGCAGCCCAACAGGGACCAATCAGCCCCAGCATTTT	CASSPTGTNQPQHF
TRBJ2-7	-	-	TRBV6-1	TGTGCCAGCACCCTGTCGGGGGCGGGCGAGCAGTACTTC	CASTLSGAGEQYF
TRBJ2-7	-	-	TRBV6-2/TRBV6-3	TGTGCCAGCAGTCCCTCCCTCGGCGAGCAGTACTTC	CASSPSLGEQYF
TRBJ1-1	few	-	TRBV6-5	TGTGCCAGCAGTTACTCCGGACACCCTATGAACACTGAAGCTTTCTTT	CASSYSGHPMNTEAFF
TRBJ1-1	-	-	TRBV27	TGTGCCAGCAGTTTTGGGGGGGTCGGGGCTGAAGCTTTCTTT	CASSFGGVGAEAFF
TRBJ2-7	-	-	TRBV7-8	TGTGCCAGCAGCTTAGTTCGCTCGTGGGCCAGAGCCTACGAGCAGTACTTC	CASSLVRSWARAYEQYF
TRBJ1-6	-	TRBD1	TRBV12-3/TRBV12-4	TGTGCCAGCAGGGGACAGGGCCAAAATTCACCCCTCCACTTT	CASRGQGQNSPLHF
TRBJ2-7	-	TRBD2	TRBV6-1	TGTGCCAGCATCCTCGGGGGGGCGATTCCTTACGAGCAGTACTTC	CASILGGAIPYEQYF
TRBJ2-3	-	-	TRBV15	TGTGCCACCAGCATCCTTCAGCGCACAGATACGCAGTATTTT	CATSILQRTDTQYF
TRBJ1-5	-	-	TRBV12-3/TRBV12-4	TGTGCCAGCAGCCGGGGGGGGCGCGGTCAGCCCCAGCATTTT	CASSRGGRGQPQHF
TRBJ2-7	few	-	TRBV6-5	TGTGCCAGCAGTTACTCGAAGGCGAGAGGGGACGAGCAGTACTTC	CASSYSKARGDEQYF
TRBJ1-6	once	-	TRBV5-1	TGCGCCAGCAGCTTGGATGTCCCTGATAATTCACCCCTCCGCTTT	CASSLDVPDNSPLRF
TRBJ2-7	-	-	TRBV30	TGTGCCTGGAGTGTAAAGGGGAGGGAGCAGTACTTC	CAWSVKGREQYF
TRBJ2-2	once	-	TRBV11-2	TGTGCCAGCAGCTTAGAGGTCGGGGAGCTGTTTTTT	CASSLEVGELFF
TRBJ2-7	-	TRBD2	TRBV4-3	TGCGCCAGCAGCCCCTGGGCGGGGGGGTACTACGAGCAGTACTTC	CASSPWAGGYYEQYF
TRBJ1-6	-	TRBD1	TRBV6-1	TGTGCCAGTCGACAGGGGGATAATTCACCCCTCCACTTT	CASRQGDNSPLHF
TRBJ1-2	-	TRBD1	TRBV2	TGTGCCAGCAGGGACAGGGAGGATAAGGGCTACACCTTC	CASRDREDKGYTF